This T cell receptor beta chain originates from a study of T cell repertoires in cytomegalovirus infection. Study summary: A matching HLA type, together with CMV infection, was signaled by public TCR beta signatures. Study-wide findings and caveats: The response measured ex vivo was dominated by TCR beta clonotypes (HLA-C-restricted and CMV-specific).

This clonotype was counted a few times. Its matching antigen is unknown. TCRdb recomputed calls from the reads with MiXCR, one row per CDR3 protein. In the table there are under 70,000 distinct CDR3 sequences, roughly 32% of which are singletons. CDR1 and CDR2 from the germline V gene are MNHEY and SMNVEV (reference sequence). V was clipped by 4 bases and J by 2 bases, with 12 bases between them. The CDR3 consists of 14 residues. The source of this sequence is a human donor in good health (CMV status not recorded). Some clones in this sample may be carry-over from other donors' samples. The V and J genes are TRBV27 and TRBJ2-7; D is perhaps TRBD1 or TRBD2 (5 bases each). Source material: PBMCs, sequenced either directly or after in vitro stimulation (not recorded which). DNA for the CDR3: TGTGCCAGCAGTTCGGGGACGGAGGCCTACGAGCAGTACTTC. Translating gives CASSSGTEAYEQYF.